This entry lists 9 T cell receptor beta chains sequenced from one sample in a study of beta chain features in type 1 diabetes. Expressed TCRB transcripts got sequenced, as all isolated RNA was reverse transcribed. The method was immunoSEQ multiplex PCR; TCRdb's version includes in-frame clones alone and lacks a portion of them. Here the sample spans just over 600,000 clones, roughly a sixth being singletons. Sequencing was performed on naive CD4+ T cells from blood. The receptors shown here come from a man between 18 and 29 years old in good health.

This clone has a handful of counts. The same CDR3 also results from other DNA sequences found in this sample. The chain recombines TRBV5-1 with TRBJ2-1; 7 positions agree with TRBD2. The CDR3 runs to 16 residues. Germline CDR1 SGHRS, CDR2 YFSETQ. The ends lost 0 bases at V and 0 bases at J; junction bases unmatched: 3. For the CDR3, the DNA is TGCGCCAGCAGCTTGGCCGGGGGGTTCTCCTACAATGAGCAGTTCTTC. It codes for CASSLAGGFSYNEQFF.

With regard to this clone: The same CDR3 also results from other DNA sequences found in this sample. The chain links TRBV7-9 to TRBJ2-3; no clear D. This CDR3 is built from 14 residues. CDR1 and CDR2 (germline): SEHNR, FQNEAQ (reference sequence). The V gene lost 1 base and the J gene lost 1 base, with 6 bases spanning the gap. CDR3 sequence: CASSLVGGTDTQYF. The CDR3 nucleotides read TGTGCCAGCAGCTTAGTGGGCGGCACAGATACGCAGTATTTT.

The DNA for the CDR3 is TGTGCCATCAGTGAGTTCGCTAGCGGGGGGGCCTTTTTGTACGAGCAGTACTTC. Translating it yields CAISEFASGGAFLYEQYF. The V call is TRBV10-3, the J call TRBJ2-7; 12 bases align to TRBD2. V lost 1 base to trimming and J lost 4 bases; unmatched junction nucleotides: 11. CDR1 is ENHRY and CDR2 is SYGVKD in the germline V gene. This CDR3 has 18 amino acids.

The chain employs TRBV30 and TRBJ2-2; no firm D call. This CDR3 comprises 15 residues. Per the germline V gene, CDR1 is GTSNPN and CDR2 is SVGIG (reference sequence). V was pared by 4 bases and J by 0 bases, with 12 bases between. The CDR3 bases are TGTGCCTGGAAGGTTGGGTTCGCGAACACCGGGGAGCTGTTTTTT. It specifies CAWKVGFANTGELFF.

The sample holds a few counts of this clone. The chain has TRBV7-9 and TRBJ2-7, with TRBD1 identical over 8 bases. Germline CDR1 and CDR2: SEHNR and FQNEAQ (reference sequence). The CDR3 length is 16 residues. Trimming at V came to 4 bases and at J to 3 bases, leaving 11 bases not matched to a gene. CDR3 region: CASSSTPGTGFYEQYF. The CDR3 region has the DNA TGTGCCAGCAGCTCTACCCCCGGGACAGGCTTCTACGAGCAGTACTTC.

This clone was counted only a few times. The J gene is TRBJ2-7, the V gene TRBV5-1, with D unclear. The V gene's germline CDR1 is SGHRS and CDR2 YFSETQ. V was cut by 2 bases and J by 3 bases, with 9 bases left in between. CDR3 length: 13 residues. CDR3 bases: TGCGCCAGCAGCTTCAAGGGAATCTACGAGCAGTACTTC. Encoded protein: CASSFKGIYEQYF.

The rearrangement joins TRBV27 to TRBJ1-2, with 9 bases fitting TRBD1. The V gene end was trimmed by 3 bases and the J gene end by 8 bases; junction bases not matched to a gene: 7. CDR1 and CDR2 from the germline V gene are MNHEY and SMNVEV (reference sequence). The CDR3 runs 14 residues. CDR3 residues: CASSLQQGAQGYTF. CDR3 DNA sequence: TGTGCCAGCAGTTTGCAACAGGGGGCGCAGGGCTACACCTTC.

J is TRBJ1-2 and V is TRBV30, with D possibly TRBD1 on 6 matching bases. Trimming stripped 4 bases from V and 4 bases from J, with 10 bases between. The germline gives CDR1 GTSNPN, CDR2 SVGIG (reference sequence). The CDR3 spans 12 residues. The CDR3 is CAWTGEAYGYTF. For the CDR3, the DNA is TGTGCCTGGACAGGGGAGGCCTATGGCTACACCTTC. The whole variable domain, filled in from reference TRBV30 and TRBJ1-2, reads SQTIHQWPATLVQPVGSPLSLECTVEGTSNPNLYWYRQAAGRGLQLLFYSVGIGQISSEVPQNLSASRPQDRQFILSSKKLLLSDSGFYLCAWTGEAYGYTFGSGTRLTVV.

This clone was detected a few times. The V and J genes are TRBV4-3 and TRBJ2-3, with D unclear. Trimming took 7 bases from V and 2 from J, leaving 16 bases between them. The CDR3 runs to 15 residues. Germline CDR1 is LGHNA and CDR2 is YSLEER. The CDR3 sequence: CASKAQPRVTDTQYF. DNA of the CDR3: TGCGCCAGCAAGGCCCAGCCTAGGGTCACAGATACGCAGTATTTT.